The subject of this entry is one T cell receptor (beta chain). Its specificity is not known. Absence of ophthalmopathy progression within 18 months defined stable Graves' hyperthyroidism. Participants, patients aged 18 to 65, had newly diagnosed hyperthyroidism with a duration under 2 months. Thyroid ultrasound and orbital computed tomography, with clinical symptoms and serum thyroxine and TRAb, informed diagnoses. The trim removed 5 bases at V and 0 bases at J, leaving 7 bases unmatched. CDR3 length: 16 residues. Per the germline V gene, CDR1 is SGHVS and CDR2 is FNYEAQ. The data derive from a study of T cells in Graves' hyperthyroidism and ophthalmopathy. Amplification of TCR beta CDR3 regions was performed using RNA transcripts as template. Carried out on the TCR CDR3, a first-round RT-PCR used the HTBI primer set. TCRdb processed the multiplex PCR reads anew with MiXCR; each CDR3 protein has one entry. Among 650,000 to 750,000 distinct CDR3 sequences, roughly 15% were seen once, and the ten largest hold about a tenth.

Overall study results and limits: Blood held most thyroid clonotypes expanded above 0.001 frequency.

This sequence joins TRBV7-6 and TRBJ2-7; 10 bases are shared with TRBD2. Source material: blood. The sequence came from a woman in her late teens or twenties with Graves' hyperthyroidism. CDR3 sequence reads: CASSPLAGESSYEQYF. The CDR3 nucleotides are TGTGCCAGCAGCCCCCTAGCGGGGGAAAGCTCCTACGAGCAGTACTTC.